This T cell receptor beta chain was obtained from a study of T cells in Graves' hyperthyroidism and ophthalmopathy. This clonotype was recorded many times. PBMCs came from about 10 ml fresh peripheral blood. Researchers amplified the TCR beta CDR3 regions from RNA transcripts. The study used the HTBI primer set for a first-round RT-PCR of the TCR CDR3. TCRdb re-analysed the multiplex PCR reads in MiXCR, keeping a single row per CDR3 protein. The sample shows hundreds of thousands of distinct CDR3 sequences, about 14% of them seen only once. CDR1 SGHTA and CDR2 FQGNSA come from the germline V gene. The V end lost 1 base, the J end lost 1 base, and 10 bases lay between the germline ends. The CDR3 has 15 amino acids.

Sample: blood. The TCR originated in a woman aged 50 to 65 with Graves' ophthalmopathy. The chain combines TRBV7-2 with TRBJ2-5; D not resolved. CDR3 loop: CASSLDLWAQETQYF. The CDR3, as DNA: TGTGCCAGCAGCTTAGACCTGTGGGCCCAAGAGACCCAGTACTTC.